Presented here are 19 T cell receptor beta chains from one specimen sequenced in a study of T cell changes during pregnancy in multiple sclerosis. Using immunoSEQ multiplex PCR, the repertoire was profiled, and TCRdb retains in-frame clones only, with some absent. The sample yields tens of thousands of clones, about 90% seen once. Sequencing was performed on peripheral blood, taken in the second trimester of pregnancy. The receptors were sampled from a female donor with multiple sclerosis, enrolled in a pregnancy study.

J is TRBJ2-7 and V is TRBV20-1; no clear D. Germline V gene sequence: CDR1 DFQATT, CDR2 SNEGSKA (reference sequence). V lost 5 bases, J lost 3 bases, and 8 bases lay in between. This CDR3 has 11 residues. The CDR3 region is CSAPSFYEQYF. The CDR3 DNA is TGCAGTGCTCCTAGTTTCTACGAGCAGTACTTC.

This chain joins TRBV18 and TRBJ1-1, with D unresolved. The V end lost 4 bases, the J end lost 3 bases, and 9 bases lay between the germline ends. CDR3 size: 13 residues. Germline values: CDR1 KGHSH, CDR2 LQKENI. DNA of the CDR3: TGTGCCAGCTCACTTAACTTGGACACTGAAGCTTTCTTT. Amino acid sequence: CASSLNLDTEAFF. The full variable domain, in which reference TRBV18 and TRBJ1-1 provide the parts outside the CDR3, is NAGVMQNPRHLVRRRGQEARLRCSPMKGHSHVYWYRQLPEEGLKFMVYLQKENIIDESGMPKERFSAEFPKEGPSILRIQQVVRGDSAAYFCASSLNLDTEAFFGQGTRLTVV.

The chain combines TRBV5-4 with TRBJ2-7, with D possibly TRBD1 on 6 matching bases. CDR3 size: 14 residues. The germline gives CDR1 SGHNT, CDR2 YYREEE (reference sequence). Trimming took off 0 bases at V and 6 bases at J, with 13 bases between the two ends. The DNA for the CDR3 is TGTGCCAGCAGCTTGGAGGCCCTAGGGGGCGAGCAGTACTTC. Amino acid sequence: CASSLEALGGEQYF.

The chain recombines TRBV15 with TRBJ1-1, with D possibly matching TRBD1 (5 bases). Germline V gene lookup returns CDR1 LNHNV and CDR2 YYDKDF (reference sequence). The CDR3 extends over 16 amino acids. Trimming left V 5 bases short and J 6 bases short, with 22 bases between. This CDR3 is CATSRYTTAGMSEAFF. CDR3 DNA: TGTGCCACCAGCCGATATACGACAGCGGGTATGTCTGAAGCTTTCTTT.

V is TRBV27 and J is TRBJ2-3; 12 nucleotides align to TRBD2. The length of the CDR3 is 18 residues. V trimming: 4 bases; J trimming: 1 base; junction bases outside the gene matches: 9. Looked up from germline, CDR1 is MNHEY and CDR2 is SMNVEV (reference sequence). The CDR3 DNA follows: TGTGCCAGCAGTTCCTATACTAGCGGGGGGTCGGGCACAGATACGCAGTATTTT. Its translation: CASSSYTSGGSGTDTQYF.

This chain joins TRBV6-1 and TRBJ1-1; TRBD1 matches 7 bases. This CDR3 has 16 residues. Germline V lookup: CDR1 MNHNS, CDR2 SASEGT. V shed 4 bases and J 4 bases; nucleotides not matched to a gene: 12. The CDR3 DNA is TGTGCCAGCAGTGCCCAAAGTGACAGGGTCGGCACTGAAGCTTTCTTT. Amino acids: CASSAQSDRVGTEAFF.

This clone was seen a few times. The V gene is TRBV4-2, the J gene TRBJ1-1, with a possible D match to TRBD1 (6 bases). Germline values: CDR1 LGHNA, CDR2 YNFKEQ. The CDR3 has 13 residues. V lost 4 bases and J 5 bases, leaving 11 bases between the germline ends. The CDR3 region has the DNA TGTGCCAGCAGCCCCTCAGGGGAGACTGAAGCTTTCTTT. This gives the protein CASSPSGETEAFF.

The chain links TRBV5-1 to TRBJ2-2; possibly TRBD2 for D (5 bases). Trimming stripped 6 bases from V and 6 bases from J, with 15 bases between. CDR1 SGHRS and CDR2 YFSETQ come from the germline V gene. There are 14 residues in the CDR3. The CDR3, as DNA: TGCGCCAGCACCCCTACACGGGGAGCCGGGGAGCTGTTTTTT. Translation: CASTPTRGAGELFF.

The chain is built from TRBV7-2 and TRBJ2-1; a weak D match, TRBD1 (5 bases). V was pared by 1 base and J by 7 bases, with 20 bases between. The CDR3 length is 17 residues. Germline CDR1 reads SGHTA; CDR2 reads FQGNSA. The CDR3 reads CASSLVPGRTAGNEQFF. CDR3 DNA: TGTGCCAGCAGCTTAGTTCCAGGCCGAACCGCAGGGAATGAGCAGTTCTTC.

This CDR3 reads CASSLADQETQYF. DNA for the CDR3: TGTGCCAGCAGCTTAGCGGACCAAGAGACCCAGTACTTC. The V gene is TRBV7-3, the J gene TRBJ2-5; D is uncertain. Trimming took 2 bases from V and 0 from J, leaving 4 bases between them. CDR3 length: 13 amino acids. The V gene's germline CDR1 is SGHTA and CDR2 FQGTGA.

This sequence joins TRBV6-5 and TRBJ1-1; the match to TRBD1 covers 10 bases. The CDR3 consists of 13 residues. V was pared by 10 bases and J by 5 bases, with 7 bases of the junction left unmatched. Germline V gene lookup returns CDR1 MNHEY and CDR2 SVGAGI. CDR3 sequence (DNA): TGTGCCACCGTCAGGGACAGGGGAACTGAAGCTTTCTTT. This gives the protein CATVRDRGTEAFF.

This clone was found once. The V and J genes are TRBV7-2 and TRBJ1-4, with 8 nucleotides matching TRBD1. The CDR3 loop spans 14 amino acids. Germline values: CDR1 SGHTA, CDR2 FQGNSA. Trimming at V came to 4 bases and at J to 3 bases, leaving 1 base not matched to a gene. In DNA, the CDR3 is TGTGCCAGCAGCTCGACAGGGGCTAATGAAAAACTGTTTTTT. It yields the protein CASSSTGANEKLFF.

V gene TRBV5-1 combines with J gene TRBJ1-1, with D possibly matching TRBD1 (5 bases). The germline gives CDR1 SGHRS, CDR2 YFSETQ. This CDR3 has 15 residues. Between the trimmed V and J ends, which lost 2 bases and 3 bases, there was a span of 14 bases. The chain's CDR3 is CASSFGPGGDTEAFF. CDR3 coding DNA: TGCGCCAGCAGCTTTGGGCCAGGAGGGGACACTGAAGCTTTCTTT.

The V gene is TRBV6-1, the J gene TRBJ2-7; 8 bases match TRBD1. The CDR3 runs 12 residues. After removal of 7 bases from V and 2 bases from J, the junction contained 1 base not matched to a gene. Per the germline V gene, CDR1 is MNHNS and CDR2 is SASEGT. The CDR3 loop is CASNRGAYEQYF. CDR3 nucleotides: TGTGCCAGCAACAGGGGGGCCTACGAGCAGTACTTC.

V gene TRBV6-1 combines with J gene TRBJ1-5; D gene uncertain. This CDR3 has 13 residues. Germline assignment: CDR1 MNHNS and CDR2 SASEGT. V gave up 4 bases and J gave up 4 bases, with 8 bases separating them. The CDR3 sequence is CASSVQENQPQHF. CDR3 DNA sequence: TGTGCCAGCAGTGTTCAGGAAAATCAGCCCCAGCATTTT.

V is TRBV5-1 and J is TRBJ2-3, with 11 bases lining up with TRBD2. Losses at the gene ends were 0 bases for V and 4 bases for J; bases not matched to a gene: 7. The CDR3 is 17 residues long. CDR1 is SGHRS and CDR2 is YFSETQ in the germline V gene. CDR3 sequence reads: CASSLARLAGMSDTQYF. The CDR3 nucleotides read TGCGCCAGCAGCTTGGCCAGACTAGCGGGGATGTCAGATACGCAGTATTTT. Full variable domain (outside the CDR3, taken from reference TRBV5-1 and TRBJ2-3): KAGVTQTPRYLIKTRGQQVTLSCSPISGHRSVSWYQQTPGQGLQFLFEYFSETQRNKGNFPGRFSGRQFSNSRSEMNVSTLELGDSALYLCASSLARLAGMSDTQYFGPGTRLTVL.

The chain joins TRBV19 to TRBJ1-5; 7 bases are shared with TRBD1. There are 15 residues in the CDR3. After removal of 4 bases from V and 4 bases from J, the junction contained 7 bases not matched to a gene. Germline V gene sequence: CDR1 LNHDA, CDR2 SQIVND (reference sequence). DNA of the CDR3: TGTGCCAGTAGTAAGGGGGCAGTCCTAAATCAGCCCCAGCATTTT. This codes for CASSKGAVLNQPQHF.

The rearrangement joins TRBV6-1 to TRBJ2-3; 9 nucleotides align to TRBD2. V lost 4 bases to trimming and J lost 2 bases; unmatched junction nucleotides: 7. The CDR3 is 16 amino acids. Looked up from germline, CDR1 is MNHNS and CDR2 is SASEGT. CDR3 nucleotide sequence: TGTGCCAGCAGTGCCGTTAGCGGGAGCCCCACAGATACGCAGTATTTT. Protein product: CASSAVSGSPTDTQYF.

J is TRBJ1-1 and V is TRBV7-3; perhaps TRBD1 as D (5 bases). Germline V gene sequence: CDR1 SGHTA, CDR2 FQGTGA. This CDR3 has 16 residues. Trimming shortened V by 1 base and J by 0 bases, and 12 bases separated the two germline ends. The CDR3 spells CASSLNAGVLNTEAFF. The DNA of the CDR3 is TGTGCCAGCAGCTTAAACGCGGGGGTTTTGAACACTGAAGCTTTCTTT.